This T cell receptor (beta chain) emerged from a study of control samples from healthy donors and cancer patients. Some clones are missing from TCRdb's copy, which holds only in-frame ones; the method was immunoSEQ multiplex PCR. The repertoire has about 34,000 clones, about 86% of them found once; the top ten carry about 1.5%. Germline V gives CDR1 SGHTS, CDR2 YDEGEE. Trimming cost V 9 bases and J 2 bases, with 26 bases left between them. The CDR3 is made up of 17 amino acids. The gene calls are TRBV5-8 and TRBJ1-2, with a tentative D call TRBD1 (5 bases). This clonotype originated in a middle-aged woman with lung cancer. Sequenced material: PBMCs. The CDR3 DNA reads TGTGCCAACCCAGGCACGTTCTCCGGACACAGCAACTATGGCTACACCTTC. This translates into CANPGTFSGHSNYGYTF.